What follows are 8 T cell receptor beta chains derived from one specimen sequenced in a study of blood T cell repertoires in COVID-19. Sequenced by immunoSEQ multiplex PCR; TCRdb stores in-frame clones only, minus some. The sample gives roughly 260,000 clones, roughly four fifths of which show up once; about 3.6% is in the top ten. The sample consisted of PBMCs or T cells enriched from blood (not recorded which). The receptors were gathered from a woman aged 40 to 50 who had been exposed to COVID-19.

This chain uses TRBV6-5 with TRBJ1-6, with 7 bases identical to TRBD1. J gave up 7 bases and V 7 bases, and 7 bases lay outside the gene matches. The CDR3 length is 14 residues. Germline lookup yields CDR1 MNHEY and CDR2 SVGAGI. The CDR3 spells CASNIQGLNSPLHF. CDR3 sequence (DNA): TGTGCCAGCAACATACAGGGGTTGAATTCACCCCTCCACTTT.

V and J are TRBV2 and TRBJ1-6, with a possible D match to TRBD1 (5 bases). CDR1 is SNHLY and CDR2 is FYNNEI in the germline V gene. The CDR3 contains 13 residues. Trimming removed 8 bases at V and 7 bases at J, with 12 bases between. CDR3 amino acids: CASLIRGNSPLHF. The CDR3 coding sequence is TGTGCCAGCTTAATCCGGGGGAATTCACCCCTCCACTTT.

CDR3 DNA sequence: TGCGCCAGCAGCTTGAATGTCCAGAACACTGAAGCTTTCTTT. Amino acid sequence: CASSLNVQNTEAFF. The chain links TRBV5-1 to TRBJ1-1; D gene ambiguous. Per the germline V gene, CDR1 is SGHRS and CDR2 is YFSETQ. The CDR3 totals 14 residues. V was trimmed by 1 base and J by 1 base, leaving 8 bases between them.

J is TRBJ1-4 and V is TRBV2, with TRBD1 identical over 11 bases. The CDR3 runs 15 residues. The V gene end was trimmed by 8 bases and the J gene end by 6 bases; junction bases not matched to a gene: 8. Germline CDR1 SNHLY, CDR2 FYNNEI. The DNA of the CDR3 is TGTGCCAGCGTACGACCGGGACAGGGGGATGAAAAACTGTTTTTT. Residues: CASVRPGQGDEKLFF.

The chain joins TRBV3-1 (or the pseudogene TRBV3-2) to TRBJ2-7; 10 bases line up with TRBD2. The germline CDR1 and CDR2 sequences are LGHDT and YNNKEL (reference sequence). The CDR3 contains 17 residues. After removal of 0 bases from V and 6 bases from J, the junction contained 11 bases not matched to a gene. DNA of the CDR3: TGTGCCAGCAGCCAAGAAGTGACTAGCGGGTCAGAAGGCGAGCAGTACTTC. It encodes CASSQEVTSGSEGEQYF.

This chain connects TRBV9 to TRBJ2-5; D perhaps matches TRBD2 (5 bases). Looked up from germline, CDR1 is SGDLS and CDR2 is YYNGEE. The CDR3 contains 12 residues. Between the trimmed V and J ends, which lost 0 bases and 5 bases, there was a span of 5 bases. CDR3 loop: CASSVAGETQYF. Here the CDR3 DNA reads TGTGCCAGCAGCGTAGCGGGGGAGACCCAGTACTTC.

The chain links TRBV6-5 to TRBJ2-3; 9 nucleotides align to TRBD2. CDR1 is MNHEY and CDR2 is SVGAGI in the germline V gene. V shed 1 base and J 2 bases; nucleotides not matched to a gene: 1. This CDR3 region has 15 residues. The CDR3 nucleotides read TGTGCCAGCAGTTACTTAGCGGGGGTCACAGATACGCAGTATTTT. Translation gives CASSYLAGVTDTQYF.

The rearrangement joins TRBV19 to TRBJ1-5, with D tentatively TRBD1 (6 bases). The CDR3 has 14 residues. Germline CDR1 is LNHDA and CDR2 is SQIVND (reference sequence). V was trimmed by 8 bases and J by 9 bases, leaving 20 bases between them. The CDR3 DNA reads as TGTGCCAGTGCCCCGGGGGAGGGGGTTAGGCCCCAGCATTTT. Amino acid sequence: CASAPGEGVRPQHF. The entire variable domain, with the rest obtained from reference TRBV19 and TRBJ1-5, is as follows: DGGITQSPKYLFRKEGQNVTLSCEQNLNHDAMYWYRQDPGQGLRLIYYSQIVNDFQKGDIAEGYSVSREKKESFPLTVTSAQKNPTAFYLCASAPGEGVRPQHFGDGTRLSIL.